This T cell receptor beta chain was identified during a study of cytomegalovirus exposure and HLA in healthy donors. Study-wide results and limits: A later analysis reported that several of the most significant clusters appeared to be linked to common viral pathogens, among them Epstein-Barr virus.

The PCR made use of 60 Vbeta and 13 Jbeta primers. Sequenced by immunoSEQ multiplex PCR; TCRdb stores in-frame clones only, minus some. The sample has around 64,000 clones; about 61% are singletons. As to this clone: Its antigen is currently unknown.

The CDR3 has 15 amino acids. V was shortened by 3 bases and J by 3 bases, with 15 bases between the two germline ends. The germline V gene encodes CDR1 MNHEY and CDR2 SVGAGI. Sequencing was carried out using PBMCs. This clonotype was sampled from a woman between 45 and 65 years old in good health and CMV-seronegative. The chain links TRBV6-5 to TRBJ2-7; D possibly corresponds to TRBD2 (6 bases). This CDR3 reads CASSYLPGLDYEQYF. The CDR3 DNA sequence: TGTGCCAGCAGTTATTTACCGGGACTGGACTACGAGCAGTACTTC.